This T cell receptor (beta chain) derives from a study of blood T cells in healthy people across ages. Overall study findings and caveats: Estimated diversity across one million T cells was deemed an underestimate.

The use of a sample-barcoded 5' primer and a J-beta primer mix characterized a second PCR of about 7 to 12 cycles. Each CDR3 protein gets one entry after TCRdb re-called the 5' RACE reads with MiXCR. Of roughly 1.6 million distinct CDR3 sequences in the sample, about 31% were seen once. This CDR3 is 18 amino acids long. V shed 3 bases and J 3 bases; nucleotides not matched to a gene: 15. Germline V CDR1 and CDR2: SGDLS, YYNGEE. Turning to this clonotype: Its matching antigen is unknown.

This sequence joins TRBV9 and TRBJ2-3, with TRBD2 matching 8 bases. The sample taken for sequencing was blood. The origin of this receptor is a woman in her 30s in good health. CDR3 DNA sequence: TGTGCCAGCAGCGCGACAGCTGGGGTAGCGGGGATAACAGATACGCAGTATTTT. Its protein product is CASSATAGVAGITDTQYF.